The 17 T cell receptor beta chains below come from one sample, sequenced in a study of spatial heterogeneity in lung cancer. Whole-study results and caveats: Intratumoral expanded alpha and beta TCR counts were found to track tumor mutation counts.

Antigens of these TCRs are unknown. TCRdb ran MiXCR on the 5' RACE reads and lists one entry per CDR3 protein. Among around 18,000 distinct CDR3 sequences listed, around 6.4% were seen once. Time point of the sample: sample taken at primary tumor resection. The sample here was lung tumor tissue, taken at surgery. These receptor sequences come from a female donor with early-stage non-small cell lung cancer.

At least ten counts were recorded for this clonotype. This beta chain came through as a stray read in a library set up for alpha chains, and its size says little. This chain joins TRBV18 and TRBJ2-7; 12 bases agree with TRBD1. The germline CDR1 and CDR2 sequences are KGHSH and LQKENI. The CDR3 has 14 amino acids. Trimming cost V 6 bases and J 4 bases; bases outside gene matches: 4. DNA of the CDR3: TGTGCCAGCTCGGGGACAGGGGGCAATTACGAGCAGTACTTC. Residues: CASSGTGGNYEQYF.

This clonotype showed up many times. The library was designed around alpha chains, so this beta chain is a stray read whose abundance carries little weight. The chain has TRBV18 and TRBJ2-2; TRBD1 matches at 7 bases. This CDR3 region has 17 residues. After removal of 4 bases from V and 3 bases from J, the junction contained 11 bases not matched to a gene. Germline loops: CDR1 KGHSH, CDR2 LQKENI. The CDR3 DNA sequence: TGTGCCAGCTCACGCGGTCCCCCAGGGACAGACACCGGGGAGCTGTTTTTT. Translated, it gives CASSRGPPGTDTGELFF.

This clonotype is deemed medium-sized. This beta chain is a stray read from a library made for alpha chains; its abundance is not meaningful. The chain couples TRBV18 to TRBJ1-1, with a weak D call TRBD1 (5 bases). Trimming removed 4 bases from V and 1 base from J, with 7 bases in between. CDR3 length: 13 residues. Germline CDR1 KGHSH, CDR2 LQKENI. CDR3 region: CASSRDPNTEAFF. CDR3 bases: TGTGCCAGCTCACGGGACCCGAACACTGAAGCTTTCTTT.

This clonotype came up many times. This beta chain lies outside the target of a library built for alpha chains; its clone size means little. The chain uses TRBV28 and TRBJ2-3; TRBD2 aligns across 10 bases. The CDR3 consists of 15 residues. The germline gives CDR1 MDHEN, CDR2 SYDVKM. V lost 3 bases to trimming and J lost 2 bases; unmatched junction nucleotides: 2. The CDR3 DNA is TGTGCCAGCAGTTTCACTAGCGGGACCACAGATACGCAGTATTTT. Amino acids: CASSFTSGTTDTQYF.

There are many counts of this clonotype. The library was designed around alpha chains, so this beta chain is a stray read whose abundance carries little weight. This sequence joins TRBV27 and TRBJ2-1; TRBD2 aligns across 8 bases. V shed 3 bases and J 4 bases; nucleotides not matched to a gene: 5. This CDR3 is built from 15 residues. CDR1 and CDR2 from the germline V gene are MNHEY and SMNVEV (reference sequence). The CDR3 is CASSFELAEYNEQFF. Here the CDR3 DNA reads TGTGCCAGCAGTTTTGAACTAGCGGAGTACAATGAGCAGTTCTTC.

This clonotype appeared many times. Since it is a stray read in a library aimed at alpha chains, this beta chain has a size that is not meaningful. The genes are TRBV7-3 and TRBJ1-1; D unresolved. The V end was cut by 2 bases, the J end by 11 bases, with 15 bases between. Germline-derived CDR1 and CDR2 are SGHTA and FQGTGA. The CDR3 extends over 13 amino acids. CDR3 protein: CASSLGLESSAFF. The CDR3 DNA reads TGTGCCAGCAGCTTAGGGTTGGAGAGTTCCGCTTTCTTT.

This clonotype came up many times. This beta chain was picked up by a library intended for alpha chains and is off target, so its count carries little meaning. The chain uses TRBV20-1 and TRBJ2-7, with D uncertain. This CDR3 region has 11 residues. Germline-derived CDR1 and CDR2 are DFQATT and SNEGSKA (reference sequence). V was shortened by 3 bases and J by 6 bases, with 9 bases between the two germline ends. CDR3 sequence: CSASSVGEQYF. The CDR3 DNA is TGCAGTGCTAGTTCAGTCGGCGAGCAGTACTTC.

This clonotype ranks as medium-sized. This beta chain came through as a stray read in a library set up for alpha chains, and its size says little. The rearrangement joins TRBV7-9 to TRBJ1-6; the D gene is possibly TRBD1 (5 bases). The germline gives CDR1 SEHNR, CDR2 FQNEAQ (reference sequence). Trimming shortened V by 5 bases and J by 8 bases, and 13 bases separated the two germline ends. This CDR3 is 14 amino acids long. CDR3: CASSRRDGDSPLHF. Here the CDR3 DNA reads TGTGCCAGCAGCCGCCGGGACGGCGATTCACCCCTCCACTTT.

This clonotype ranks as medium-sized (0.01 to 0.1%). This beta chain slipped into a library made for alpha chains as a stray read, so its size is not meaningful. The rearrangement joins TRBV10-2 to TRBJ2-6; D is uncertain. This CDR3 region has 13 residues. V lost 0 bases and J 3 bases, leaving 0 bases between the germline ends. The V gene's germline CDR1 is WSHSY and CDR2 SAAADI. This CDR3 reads CASSESGANVLTF. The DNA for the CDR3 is TGCGCCAGCAGTGAGTCTGGGGCCAACGTCCTGACTTTC.

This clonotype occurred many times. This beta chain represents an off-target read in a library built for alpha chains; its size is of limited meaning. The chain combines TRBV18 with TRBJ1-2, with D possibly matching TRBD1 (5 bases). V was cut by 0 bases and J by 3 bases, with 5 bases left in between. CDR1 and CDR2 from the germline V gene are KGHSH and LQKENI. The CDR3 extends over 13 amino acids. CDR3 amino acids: CASSPPGHYGYTF. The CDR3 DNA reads TGTGCCAGCTCACCACCGGGACACTATGGCTACACCTTC.

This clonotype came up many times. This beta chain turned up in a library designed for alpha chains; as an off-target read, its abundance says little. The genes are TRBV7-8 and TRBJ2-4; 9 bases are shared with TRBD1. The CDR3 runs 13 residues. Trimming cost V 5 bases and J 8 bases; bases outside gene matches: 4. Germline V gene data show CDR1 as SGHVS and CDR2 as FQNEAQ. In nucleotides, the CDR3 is TGTGCCAGCAGCAACAGGGGGCCGGACATTCAGTACTTC. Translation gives CASSNRGPDIQYF.

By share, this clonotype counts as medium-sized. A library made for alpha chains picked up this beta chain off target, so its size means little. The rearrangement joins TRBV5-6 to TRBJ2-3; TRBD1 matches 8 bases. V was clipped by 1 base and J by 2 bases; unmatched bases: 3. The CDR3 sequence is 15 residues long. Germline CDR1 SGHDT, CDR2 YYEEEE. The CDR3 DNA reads TGTGCCAGCAGCTTGCGGACAGGGTCCACAGATACGCAGTATTTT. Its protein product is CASSLRTGSTDTQYF.

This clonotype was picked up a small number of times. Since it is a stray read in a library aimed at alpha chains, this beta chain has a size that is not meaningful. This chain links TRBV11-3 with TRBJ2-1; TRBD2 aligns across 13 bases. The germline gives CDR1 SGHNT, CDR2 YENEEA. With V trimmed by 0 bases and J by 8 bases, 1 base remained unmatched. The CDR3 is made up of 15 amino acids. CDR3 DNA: TGTGCCAGCAGCTTAGAACTAGCGGGAGGGGATGAGCAGTTCTTC. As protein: CASSLELAGGDEQFF.

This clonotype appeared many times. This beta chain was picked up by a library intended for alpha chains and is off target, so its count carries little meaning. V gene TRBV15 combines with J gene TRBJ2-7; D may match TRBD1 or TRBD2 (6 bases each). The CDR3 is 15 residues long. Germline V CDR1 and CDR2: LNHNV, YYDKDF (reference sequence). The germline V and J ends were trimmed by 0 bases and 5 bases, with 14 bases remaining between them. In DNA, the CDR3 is TGTGCCACCAGCAGAGATTTAGGGGGAGGAGACGAGCAGTACTTC. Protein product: CATSRDLGGGDEQYF.

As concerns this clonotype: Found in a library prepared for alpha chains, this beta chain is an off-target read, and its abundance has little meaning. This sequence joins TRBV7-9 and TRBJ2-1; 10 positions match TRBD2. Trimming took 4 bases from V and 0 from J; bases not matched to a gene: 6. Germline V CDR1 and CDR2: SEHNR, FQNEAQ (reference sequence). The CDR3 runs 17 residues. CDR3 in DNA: TGTGCCAGCAGCTGGATAGCGGGGGGAAGCTCCTACAATGAGCAGTTCTTC. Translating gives CASSWIAGGSSYNEQFF.

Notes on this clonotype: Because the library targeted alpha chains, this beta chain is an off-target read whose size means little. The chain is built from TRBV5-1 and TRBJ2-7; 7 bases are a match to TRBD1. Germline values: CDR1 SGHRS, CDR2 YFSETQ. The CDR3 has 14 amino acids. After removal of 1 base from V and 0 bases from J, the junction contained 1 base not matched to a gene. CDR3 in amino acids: CASSLPGGSYEQYF. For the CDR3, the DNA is TGCGCCAGCAGCTTGCCAGGGGGCTCCTACGAGCAGTACTTC.

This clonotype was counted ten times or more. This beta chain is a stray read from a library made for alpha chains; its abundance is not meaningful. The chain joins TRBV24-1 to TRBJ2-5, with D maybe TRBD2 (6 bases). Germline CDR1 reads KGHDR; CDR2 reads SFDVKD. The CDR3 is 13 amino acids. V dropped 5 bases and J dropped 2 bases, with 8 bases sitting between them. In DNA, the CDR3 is TGTGCCACCAGTGCGGGACTTCAAGAGACCCAGTACTTC. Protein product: CATSAGLQETQYF.